The rows below give T cell receptor beta chains drawn from one sample of a study of blood T cells in healthy people across ages. One entry per CDR3 protein results from TCRdb running MiXCR on the 5' RACE reads. The table lists hundreds of thousands of distinct CDR3 sequences, around 21% of them singletons. Sample: blood. The receptors were sampled from a man aged 65-85 years in good health. CDR3s include the opening cysteine and the closing phenylalanine or tryptophan. D genes are given only for firm matches. A row's size may be missing; if present it is once, few, many or a size class.

D	size	V	J	length	DNA	CDR3
TRBD1	many	TRBV3-1	TRBJ2-5	15	TGTGCCAGCAGCCAAGCTGGACAGGGGGCCGAGACCCAGTACTTC	CASSQAGQGAETQYF
-	-	TRBV28	TRBJ2-1	16	TGTGCCAGCAGTTTACCGGGGCCTTTTTCGAGCAATGAGCAGTTCTTC	CASSLPGPFSSNEQFF
TRBD1	-	TRBV25-1	TRBJ2-1	16	TGTGCCAGCAGTGAGGTGGGACAGGGGGTTGTAAATGAGCAGTTCTTC	CASSEVGQGVVNEQFF
-	-	TRBV27	TRBJ2-3	13	TGTGCCAGCAACCGACACGAAACAGATACGCAGTATTTT	CASNRHETDTQYF
-	few	TRBV7-3	TRBJ2-2	13	TGTGCCAGCAGCTTACCCGAGACCGGGGAGCTGTTTTTT	CASSLPETGELFF
-	few	TRBV9	TRBJ1-1	16	TGTGCCAGCAGCGCGCGGGGGCAGGCCATGAACACTGAAGCTTTCTTT	CASSARGQAMNTEAFF
TRBD1	-	TRBV18	TRBJ1-5	14	TGTGCCAGCTCACTTCAGGGGGTAGATCAGCCCCAGCATTTT	CASSLQGVDQPQHF
-	few	TRBV20-1	TRBJ2-1	16	TGCAGTGCTAGAGAAGGCGGGAAGGGCTCCTACAATGAGCAGTTCTTC	CSAREGGKGSYNEQFF
-	many	TRBV2	TRBJ2-7	12	TGTGCCAGCACAGCGGGCCTTTACGAGCAGTACTTC	CASTAGLYEQYF
TRBD2	few	TRBV5-1	TRBJ2-5	17	TGCGCCAGCAGCTTGGGAACAGCGGGGACTACCCAAGAGACCCAGTACTTC	CASSLGTAGTTQETQYF
-	-	TRBV2	TRBJ2-3	14	TGTGCCAGCAGCGACCGGTCTAAAACAGATACGCAGTATTTT	CASSDRSKTDTQYF
TRBD2	-	TRBV20-1	TRBJ2-3	17	TGCAGTGCTAGAGATCACTGGACTAGAGCGTTCACAGATACGCAGTATTTT	CSARDHWTRAFTDTQYF
-	-	TRBV2	TRBJ2-4	16	TGTGCCAGCATCATACCGGGACAATTAGCCAAAAACATTCAGTACTTC	CASIIPGQLAKNIQYF
-	-	TRBV20-1	TRBJ2-1	15	TGCAGTGCTAGCGCATTCCGGGGCCTCGACAATGAGCAGTTCTTC	CSASAFRGLDNEQFF
-	few	TRBV2	TRBJ2-5	13	TGTGCCAGGAGCCGGGACATGCAAGAGACCCAGTACTTC	CARSRDMQETQYF
-	few	TRBV12-3/TRBV12-4	TRBJ1-6	15	TGTGCCAGCAGTGTCGGTGGGTCCTATAATTCACCCCTCCACTTT	CASSVGGSYNSPLHF
-	-	TRBV6-5	TRBJ1-5	14	TGTGCCAGCAGACCCCGGACAGGCAATCAGCCCCAGCATTTT	CASRPRTGNQPQHF
-	few	TRBV20-1	TRBJ2-2	15	TGCAGTGCTAGGTTGGACAGAAAAAACACCGGGGAGCTGTTTTTT	CSARLDRKNTGELFF
TRBD1	-	TRBV5-5	TRBJ2-7	15	TGTGCCAGCAGCTTGCCGGGACACACAGGGGACGAGCAGTACTTC	CASSLPGHTGDEQYF
TRBD2	-	TRBV7-2	TRBJ2-7	13	TGTGCCAGCAGCTTAGGCGGGAGTCGGGAGCAGTACTTC	CASSLGGSREQYF
TRBD1	few	TRBV5-1	TRBJ2-5	16	TGCGCCAGCAGCTTACTTTCCGGGACAGGGGGGGAGACCCAGTACTTC	CASSLLSGTGGETQYF
TRBD2	-	TRBV20-1	TRBJ2-5	14	TGCAGTGCTATAGCGGGAGGGCTTGAAGAGACCCAGTACTTC	CSAIAGGLEETQYF
-	-	TRBV20-1	TRBJ2-4	11	TGCAGTGCTACGGACGAAAACATTCAGTACTTC	CSATDENIQYF
-	-	TRBV7-2	TRBJ1-1	14	TGTGCCAGCAGCCATACCGACAGACCCACTGAAGCTTTCTTT	CASSHTDRPTEAFF
-	many	TRBV28	TRBJ2-1	14	TGTGCCAGCAGCCGAGACAGGATCTACAATGAGCAGTTCTTC	CASSRDRIYNEQFF
-	once	TRBV2	TRBJ1-4	18	TGTGCCAGCAGGGATCTGGGAGGGTCGACTCAACCCAATGAAAAACTGTTTTTT	CASRDLGGSTQPNEKLFF
TRBD2	few	TRBV20-1	TRBJ2-7	13	TGCAGTGCTACGACTAGCGGGAGATACGAGCAGTACTTC	CSATTSGRYEQYF
TRBD1	few	TRBV20-1	TRBJ1-6	12	TGCAGGGCGGGACAGGGAAATTCACCCCTCCACTTT	CRAGQGNSPLHF
-	-	TRBV6-5	TRBJ2-7	15	TGTGCCAGCAGCCAAATGGGGGGTAGCTCCTACGAGCAGTACTTC	CASSQMGGSSYEQYF
-	few	TRBV3-1	TRBJ2-7	14	TGTGCCAGCAGCCAGTCCCGGGCCGCCTACGAGCAGTACTTC	CASSQSRAAYEQYF
-	-	TRBV7-6	TRBJ2-7	14	TGTGCCAGCAGCTTATCCCTAGGTGCCTACGAGCAGTACTTC	CASSLSLGAYEQYF
TRBD2	few	TRBV9	TRBJ2-1	14	TGTGCCAGCAGCGTAGGTCTAGCGGGTTATGAGCAGTTCTTC	CASSVGLAGYEQFF
-	few	TRBV29-1	TRBJ1-2	12	TGCAGCGTTTCGAGAGCTAACTATGGCTACACCTTC	CSVSRANYGYTF
-	-	TRBV12-3/TRBV12-4	TRBJ2-4	16	TGTGCCAGCAGCCCCCGCGGGGTTGCGGGCGGAAACATTCAGTACTTC	CASSPRGVAGGNIQYF
TRBD1	many	TRBV28	TRBJ2-7	14	TGTGCCAGCAGACCGGGACAGGGATCTTACGAGCAGTACTTC	CASRPGQGSYEQYF
TRBD2	-	TRBV27	TRBJ2-1	15	TGTGCCGGCAGGGGGACTAGCGGGAGTCAGAATGAGCAGTTCTTC	CAGRGTSGSQNEQFF
-	many	TRBV12-3/TRBV12-4	TRBJ2-1	15	TGTGCCAGCAGGCAAACAGGGTTGGGAGACAATGAGCAGTTCTTC	CASRQTGLGDNEQFF
-	-	TRBV9	TRBJ2-7	14	TGTGCCAGCAGCGTAGATCCCCAGGGGAACGAGCAGTACTTC	CASSVDPQGNEQYF
-	-	TRBV29-1	TRBJ1-1	14	TGCAGCGTAAAGGAAGGGTATAGGGACACTGAAGCTTTCTTT	CSVKEGYRDTEAFF
-	few	TRBV15	TRBJ1-4	12	TGTGCCACCAGCAGAGATAGTGAAAAACTGTTTTTT	CATSRDSEKLFF
-	few	TRBV5-5	TRBJ2-1	13	TGTGCCAGCAGCAGGGGGGTGGGGGGTGAGCAGTTCTTC	CASSRGVGGEQFF
-	few	TRBV12-3/TRBV12-4	TRBJ2-5	12	TGTGCCAGCAGCCGACAGAAAGAGACCCAGTACTTC	CASSRQKETQYF
-	-	TRBV30	TRBJ2-2	14	TGTGCCTGGAAATTTGAGGGAGCCACCGGGGAGCCGTTTTTT	CAWKFEGATGEPFF
-	few	TRBV14	TRBJ1-2	13	TGTGCCAGCAGCCACAGGGTCAACTATGGCTACACCTTC	CASSHRVNYGYTF
-	-	TRBV5-6	TRBJ2-1	14	TGTGCCAGCAGCTTGGCCCAAAAGAACAATGAGCAGTTCTTC	CASSLAQKNNEQFF
-	-	TRBV10-3	TRBJ2-5	14	TGTGCCATCAGCTCCAGACGGGACCAAGAGACCCAGTACTTC	CAISSRRDQETQYF
-	-	TRBV3-1	TRBJ2-7	14	TGTGCCAGCAGCCACGAACCCCTGACCTACGAGCAGTACTTC	CASSHEPLTYEQYF
-	many	TRBV18	TRBJ2-5	11	TGTGCCAGCTCACCAGGCCAGACCCAGTACTTC	CASSPGQTQYF
-	once	TRBV10-1	TRBJ2-5	14	TGCGCCAGCTCAAATGGTGGGAGACCAGAGACCCAGTACTTC	CASSNGGRPETQYF
TRBD1	-	TRBV2	TRBJ1-4	12	TGTGCCAGCAACAGGGGGAATGAAAAACTGTTTTTT	CASNRGNEKLFF
-	few	TRBV15	TRBJ2-7	14	TGTGCCACCAGCAGAGATAGGGGGGCCTACGAGCAGTACTTC	CATSRDRGAYEQYF
TRBD1	-	TRBV2	TRBJ2-1	15	TGTGCCAGCACGGGACAGGATCTTTTTTACAATGAGCAGTTCTTC	CASTGQDLFYNEQFF
-	few	TRBV5-1	TRBJ1-1	14	TGCGCCAGCAGCTTGACCTTGTTGAACACTGAAGCTTTCTTT	CASSLTLLNTEAFF
-	-	TRBV2	TRBJ2-5	14	TGTGCCAGTCCGGGACACCCCCTTTCGGAGACCCAGTACTTC	CASPGHPLSETQYF
TRBD1	few	TRBV13	TRBJ2-7	14	TGTGCCAGCACCCTTAACCACAGGGGGAACGAGCAGTACTTC	CASTLNHRGNEQYF
TRBD1	-	TRBV25-1	TRBJ1-2	15	TGTGCCAGCAGTGAATGGACAGGGGCCTACTATGGCTACACCTTC	CASSEWTGAYYGYTF
TRBD2	-	TRBV6-5	TRBJ2-5	14	TGTGCCAGCAAGGTGTTACCTAGCGGAGAGACCCAGTACTTC	CASKVLPSGETQYF